This T cell receptor beta chain is from a study of cytomegalovirus exposure and HLA in healthy donors. Points from the study as a whole: It was taken for granted in presence/absence analyses that sequencing depth across donors was roughly uniform.

Trimming left V 3 bases short and J 12 bases short, with 21 bases between. The V gene's germline CDR1 is MDHEN and CDR2 SYDVKM. CDR3 length equals 15 residues. For this clone: Its target is not known.

13 Jbeta primers and 60 Vbeta primers were used for the PCR. Profiled with immunoSEQ multiplex PCR; TCRdb holds only in-frame clones, not every one. The sample totals about 51,000 clones. Source material: PBMCs. This sequence was found in a man aged 35-49 years in good health and CMV-seropositive. This chain links TRBV28 with TRBJ2-1, with a possible D match to TRBD1 (7 bases). In DNA, the CDR3 is TGTGCCAGCAGTTTTCGGGGTGGGCAGGGGGGCGGGCAGTTCTTC. Translated: CASSFRGGQGGGQFF.